One and the same sample provided the 2 T cell receptor beta chains below, sequenced in a study of blood T cell repertoires in COVID-19. This table comes from immunoSEQ multiplex PCR, and its TCRdb copy is limited to in-frame clones, with some not included. The table has more than 250,000 clones, approximately 86% seen once; the top ten hold around 3.6%. The sequenced sample was peripheral blood. The receptors were gathered from a man between 18 and 29 years old with active or convalescent COVID-19.

The V and J genes are TRBV9 and TRBJ2-3; unclear D gene. From germline, CDR1 is SGDLS and CDR2 YYNGEE. The CDR3 runs 13 residues. V was cut by 3 bases and J by 5 bases, with 10 bases left in between. DNA of the CDR3: TGTGCCAGCAGCGGAACTCCGGGAGATACGCAGTATTTT. Protein: CASSGTPGDTQYF.

The chain recombines TRBV27 with TRBJ2-3; 11 positions match TRBD2. The CDR3 consists of 14 residues. Germline V gives CDR1 MNHEY, CDR2 SMNVEV (reference sequence). The V and J ends lost 5 bases and 5 bases, in that order; junction bases with no gene match: 3. The CDR3 loop is CASSEGTSGDTQYF. CDR3 nucleotide sequence: TGTGCCAGCAGTGAGGGGACTAGCGGAGATACGCAGTATTTT.